This T cell receptor (beta chain) was retrieved from a study of CD8 T cells in ankylosing spondylitis. CDR3 length: 17 residues. J was trimmed by 7 bases and V by 1 base; bases with no gene match: 14. Germline V gene lookup returns CDR1 SEHNR and CDR2 FQNEAQ (reference sequence). This clonotype was counted a few times. Its specificity is not known. Findings and caveats of the study: Matched ankylosing spondylitis synovial fluid reportedly contained a significantly enriched population of disease-linked clones.

Molecular-barcoded quantitative 5'-RACE produced these TCR beta libraries. Each CDR3 protein is one row after TCRdb ran MiXCR on the 5' RACE reads. The sample includes 30,000 to 45,000 distinct CDR3 sequences, approximately 10% of them seen just once. The V and J genes are TRBV7-9 and TRBJ2-5, with 8 bases fitting TRBD2. Sequenced: synovial fluid, either unsorted or a sorted T cell fraction (not recorded which). The receptor comes from a male donor with ankylosing spondylitis. The CDR3 DNA sequence: TGTGCCAGCAGCTTAGTAATGCCTAGCGGGCTACTAAGGACCCAGTACTTC. This sequence encodes CASSLVMPSGLLRTQYF.